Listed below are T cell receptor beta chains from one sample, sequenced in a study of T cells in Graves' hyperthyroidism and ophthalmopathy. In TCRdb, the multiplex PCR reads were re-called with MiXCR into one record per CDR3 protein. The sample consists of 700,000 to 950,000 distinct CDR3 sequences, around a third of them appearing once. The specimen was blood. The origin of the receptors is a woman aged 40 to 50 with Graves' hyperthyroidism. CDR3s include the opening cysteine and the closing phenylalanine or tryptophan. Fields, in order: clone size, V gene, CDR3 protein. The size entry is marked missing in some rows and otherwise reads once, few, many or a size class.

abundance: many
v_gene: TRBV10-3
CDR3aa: CATRTTEETQYF

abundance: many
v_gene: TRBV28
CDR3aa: CASSLFFGRLAGAADEQYF

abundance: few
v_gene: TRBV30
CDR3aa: CAWSVPGGYGYTF

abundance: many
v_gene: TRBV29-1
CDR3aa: CSVGGQTSYGYTF

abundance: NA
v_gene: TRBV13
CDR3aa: CASSTLAGPTNEKLFF

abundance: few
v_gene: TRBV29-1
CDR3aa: CSVEVSPGDGYTF

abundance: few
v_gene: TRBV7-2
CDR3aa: CASSLNRIDYGYTF

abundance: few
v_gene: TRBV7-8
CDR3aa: CASSFRGIRTGELFF

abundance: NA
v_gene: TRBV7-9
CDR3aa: CASSQVGLAGGPETQYF

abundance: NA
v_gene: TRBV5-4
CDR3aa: CASSSPTGTGSYGYTF

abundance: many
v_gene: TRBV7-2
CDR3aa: CASSLSTVGSGYEQYF

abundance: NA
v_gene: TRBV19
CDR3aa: CASRSQGGGYSGNTIYF

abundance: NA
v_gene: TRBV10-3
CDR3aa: CASLSSGTGFSGANVLTF

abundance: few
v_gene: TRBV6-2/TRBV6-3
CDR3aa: CASSYSTANTEAFF

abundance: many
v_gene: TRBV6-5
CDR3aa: CASSYDRWRGYTF

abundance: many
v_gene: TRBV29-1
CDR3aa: CSAPGSGSETQYF

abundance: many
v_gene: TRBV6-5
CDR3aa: CASSLDRDRRRSEQYF

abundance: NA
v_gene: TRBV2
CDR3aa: CASSLMGLSSSYEQYF

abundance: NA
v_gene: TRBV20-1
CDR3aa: CSVPEGADGAPYEQYF

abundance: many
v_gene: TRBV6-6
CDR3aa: CASRRENSPLHF

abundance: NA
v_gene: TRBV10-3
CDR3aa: CAILAGAGTGELLF

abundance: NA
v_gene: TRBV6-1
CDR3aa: CASSARGNEKLFF

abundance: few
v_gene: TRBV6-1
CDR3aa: CGLRVFQETQYF

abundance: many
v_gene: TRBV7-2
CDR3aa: CASSRNTNYEQYF

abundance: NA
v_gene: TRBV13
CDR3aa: CASSRLGVTEAFF

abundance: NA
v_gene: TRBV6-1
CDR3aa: CASSRGPLSNYDYTF

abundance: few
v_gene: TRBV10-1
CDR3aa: CASRGRWNTEAFF

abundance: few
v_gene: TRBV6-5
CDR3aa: CASSYSSPKQYF

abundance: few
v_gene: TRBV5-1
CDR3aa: CASSLSGAPRAFF

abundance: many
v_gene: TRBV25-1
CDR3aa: CASSGEQGHYGYTF

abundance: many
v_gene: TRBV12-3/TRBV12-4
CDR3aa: CASSLARQPQHF

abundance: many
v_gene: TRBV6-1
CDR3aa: CASSELWGGQPQHF

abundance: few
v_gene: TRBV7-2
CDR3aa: CASSYGGLNQPQHF

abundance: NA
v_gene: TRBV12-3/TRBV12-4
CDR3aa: CASSPPGTGRDSPLHF

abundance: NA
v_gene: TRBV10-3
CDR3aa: CAISDWDSVVSYEQYF

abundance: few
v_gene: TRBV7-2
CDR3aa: CASSPLAGWTGELFF

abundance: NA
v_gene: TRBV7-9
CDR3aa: CASSSSMPPETQYF

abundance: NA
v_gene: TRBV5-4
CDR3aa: CAGSLGGSIYEQYF

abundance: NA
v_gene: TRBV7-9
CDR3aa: CASSNVRTGFQETQHF

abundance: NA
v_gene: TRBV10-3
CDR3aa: CASSGTGMNTGELFF

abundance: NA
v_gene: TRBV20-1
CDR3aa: CSAISGTGGNEQFF

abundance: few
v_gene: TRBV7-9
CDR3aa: CASSHGFSDTEAFF

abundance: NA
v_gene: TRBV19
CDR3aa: CASRTGGGGNTIYF

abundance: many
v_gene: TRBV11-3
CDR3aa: CASSLVVAPSPLHF

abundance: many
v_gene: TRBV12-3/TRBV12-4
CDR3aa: CASSFRGHEQYF

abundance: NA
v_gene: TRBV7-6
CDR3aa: CASSQDIQGATEAFF

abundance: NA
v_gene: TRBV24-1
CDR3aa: CATSESRDRNYEQYF

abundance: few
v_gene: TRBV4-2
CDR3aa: CASSQVATANYGYTF

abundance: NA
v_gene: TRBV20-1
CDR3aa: CSANSDRGAYEQYF

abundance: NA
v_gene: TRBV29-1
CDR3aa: CSVQITDTQYF

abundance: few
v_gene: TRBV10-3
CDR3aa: CATGGPDRTYGYTF

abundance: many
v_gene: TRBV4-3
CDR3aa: CASSQARTLVFSPLHF

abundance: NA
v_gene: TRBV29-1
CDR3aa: CSYQWAGGPGETQYF

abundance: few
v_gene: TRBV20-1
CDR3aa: CSAPDPTPGLFF

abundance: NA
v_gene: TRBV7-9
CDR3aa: CVTGHKTSGAVNQPQHF

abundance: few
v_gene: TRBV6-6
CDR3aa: CASSVELALGELFF

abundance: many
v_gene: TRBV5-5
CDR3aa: CASSLGWPTEAFF

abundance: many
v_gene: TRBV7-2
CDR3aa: CASSSIGQIPYGYTF

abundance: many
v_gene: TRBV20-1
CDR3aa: CSASQGGLAFF

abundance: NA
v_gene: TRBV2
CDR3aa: CASSLNPGMRGWGYTF